This T cell receptor beta chain was captured by sequencing in a study of post-analysis software for immune sequencing data. Study-wide results and caveats: Significantly lower normalized Chao1 diversity was found in patients with multiple sclerosis relative to controls. Patients showed TRBV5-6, TRBV5-1 and TRBV20-1 among 4 or 5 TRBV segments more frequent than in controls.

Unique molecular identifiers featured in each of the TCR beta cDNA libraries. TCRdb redid the calling of the PCR reads with MiXCR, one entry per CDR3 protein. This sample has hundreds of thousands of distinct CDR3 sequences, with around 53% found just once. Note on this clonotype: What it binds is unknown.

With 4 bases clipped from V and 4 bases from J, the junction kept 9 bases outside the gene matches. The CDR3 is 16 residues long. CDR1 and CDR2 from the germline V gene are SGHRS and YFSETQ. This TCR was recovered from a girl between 5 and 17 years old with multiple sclerosis. This chain uses TRBV5-1 with TRBJ2-3; 10 bases align to TRBD1. Sequencing used blood. This CDR3 is CASSPVDRGRSDTQYF. For the CDR3, the DNA is TGCGCCAGCAGCCCAGTAGACAGGGGGCGCTCAGATACGCAGTATTTT.